This T cell receptor beta chain was captured in a study of human T cells and chemical hapten exposure. The overall study: 2% DPC was applied to 2 cm by 2 cm of upper inner arm skin for sensitization. Patients got weekly scalp diphenylcyclopropenone doses over the approximately 25-week study. There were per-sample TCR yield variations, arising mainly from small pooled library volume differences. The study, taken as a whole, reports: No alteration of TCRs above 1 in 1000 frequency was seen with DPC sensitization.

Time point denoted: patch test 2, 6 weeks after DPC sensitization. Described treatment: therapeutic diphenylcyclopropenone sensitization with weekly scalp DPC. Comment on this clonotype: Its matching antigen is unknown.

Each CDR3 protein is one row after TCRdb ran MiXCR on the RACE reads. The table shows about 140,000 distinct CDR3 sequences, with approximately 12% occurring only once. V was pared by 3 bases and J by 0 bases, with 9 bases of the junction left unmatched. The germline V gene encodes CDR1 SGHVS and CDR2 FNYEAQ. The CDR3 totals 17 residues. Source: whole blood, taken in connection with sensitization to the hapten diphenylcyclopropenone (DPC). The sequence was collected from a woman in her fifties or sixties with alopecia areata. Some clones in this sample may be carry-over from other donors' samples. The rearrangement uses TRBV7-6 and TRBJ2-3; 7 bases are shared with TRBD2. The CDR3: CASSLGGMAFSTDTQYF. Written as DNA, the CDR3 is TGTGCCAGCAGCTTGGGGGGGATGGCGTTCAGCACAGATACGCAGTATTTT.